These T cell receptor beta chains were read from a single sample in a study of control samples from healthy donors and cancer patients. Clones were read by immunoSEQ multiplex PCR, and TCRdb kept only the in-frame ones, dropping some. This table holds tens of thousands of clones, around nine tenths found once. The sample comprised blood. The receptors come from a woman aged 60-75 years in good health. Both conserved end residues are part of each CDR3. The D gene is left open where the match is weak. Size values are once, few and many counts, or a class for expanded clones, and some rows have none.

.,once,TRBJ1-2,TRBV5-1,CASSIGHLDGYTF,TGCGCCAGCAGCATCGGGCACTTAGATGGCTACACCTTC
TRBD2,few,TRBJ2-3,TRBV10-3,CANAPTSGGSVATQYF,TGTGCCAACGCTCCGACTAGCGGGGGATCTGTAGCTACGCAGTATTTT
.,once,TRBJ2-5,TRBV12-1,CASSLTIQETQYF,TGTGCCAGCAGCTTGACAATACAAGAGACCCAGTACTTC
.,.,TRBJ2-5,TRBV11-3,CASSLGLQETQYF,TGTGCCAGCAGCTTAGGGCTGCAAGAGACCCAGTACTTC
.,.,TRBJ2-7,TRBV4-3,CASSPRWRVNEQYF,TGCGCCAGCAGCCCAAGGTGGAGGGTCAACGAGCAGTACTTC
.,.,TRBJ1-1,TRBV19,CASSPRGGVSTEAFF,TGTGCCAGTAGTCCCCGGGGGGGGGTGAGCACTGAAGCTTTCTTT
.,.,TRBJ2-5,TRBV2,CASSLERAQETQYF,TGTGCCAGCAGCCTTGAGAGGGCCCAAGAGACCCAGTACTTC
.,few,TRBJ1-5,TRBV29-1,CSVLPRDPNQPQHF,TGCAGCGTACTCCCCAGGGATCCCAATCAGCCCCAGCATTTT
.,.,TRBJ2-2,TRBV19,CASSIRGRANTGELFF,TGTGCCAGTAGTATACGGGGCAGAGCGAACACCGGGGAGCTGTTTTTT
.,.,TRBJ1-2,TRBV14,CASSQRQVYGYTF,TGTGCCAGCAGCCAAAGACAAGTCTATGGCTACACCTTC
.,.,TRBJ1-1,TRBV18,CASSFVWGWDTEAFF,TGTGCCAGCTCCTTCGTTTGGGGTTGGGACACTGAAGCTTTCTTT
.,.,TRBJ2-7,TRBV6-2/TRBV6-3,CASSYRPFTGYEQYF,TGTGCCAGCAGTTATAGGCCTTTTACAGGCTACGAGCAGTACTTC
.,.,TRBJ1-1,TRBV5-1,CASSQDRKNTEAFF,TGCGCCAGCAGTCAGGACAGAAAGAACACTGAAGCTTTCTTT
.,.,TRBJ2-3,TRBV9,CASSVVGLEGDTQYF,TGTGCCAGCAGCGTAGTTGGGCTAGAGGGAGATACGCAGTATTTT
TRBD2,.,TRBJ2-5,TRBV2,CASSSGLAGEGETQYF,TGTGCCAGCAGTTCGGGACTAGCGGGCGAGGGAGAGACCCAGTACTTC
.,.,TRBJ2-4,TRBV7-2,CASSTPSGTAKNIQYF,TGTGCCAGCAGCACACCGTCCGGGACAGCCAAAAACATTCAGTACTTC
.,few,TRBJ1-1,TRBV14,CASSQVGWGRRTEAFF,TGTGCCAGCAGCCAAGTGGGATGGGGCCGGAGAACTGAAGCTTTCTTT
.,.,TRBJ1-5,TRBV9,CASSANRPNQPQHF,TGTGCCAGCAGCGCCAACAGACCCAATCAGCCCCAGCATTTT
.,once,TRBJ2-3,TRBV20-1,CSASRRETSTDTQYF,TGCAGTGCTAGTCGGCGGGAAACTAGCACAGATACGCAGTATTTT
TRBD1,once,TRBJ2-7,TRBV27,CASSFIGSGQGLYEQYF,TGTGCCAGCAGTTTCATTGGTTCGGGACAGGGGCTATACGAGCAGTACTTC
TRBD1,once,TRBJ1-1,TRBV14,CASSQGSGGTEAFF,TGTGCCAGCAGCCAAGGGTCAGGGGGAACTGAAGCTTTCTTT
.,.,TRBJ1-3,TRBV7-9,CASSLSVGQGNTIYF,TGTGCCAGCAGCTTATCAGTAGGACAGGGAAACACCATATATTTT
.,.,TRBJ2-3,TRBV11-2,CASSWGRATDTQYF,TGTGCCAGCAGCTGGGGACGAGCAACAGATACGCAGTATTTT
TRBD1,.,TRBJ1-1,TRBV6-1,CASKGTANTEAFF,TGTGCCAGCAAGGGGACAGCGAACACTGAAGCTTTCTTT
.,.,TRBJ1-5,TRBV5-1,CASSLALNQPQHF,TGCGCCAGCAGCTTGGCCCTAAATCAGCCCCAGCATTTT
TRBD2,.,TRBJ2-1,TRBV12-5,CATHSGLREGGYNEQFF,TGTGCCACCCACTCTGGCTTGCGGGAGGGTGGGTACAATGAGCAGTTCTTC
TRBD1,.,TRBJ2-7,TRBV5-1,CASSTRQGVSYEQYF,TGCGCCAGCAGTACTAGACAGGGGGTTTCCTACGAGCAGTACTTC
.,.,TRBJ1-1,TRBV16,CASSGPAGGLNTEAFF,TGTGCCAGCAGTGGACCCGCCGGGGGGCTGAACACTGAAGCTTTCTTT
.,.,TRBJ1-3,TRBV18,CASSPPTRSGNTIYF,TGTGCCAGCTCACCACCAACAAGAAGCGGAAACACCATATATTTT
.,.,TRBJ2-7,TRBV27,CATGGLRGYEQYF,TGTGCCACCGGGGGGCTTCGGGGCTACGAGCAGTACTTC
TRBD1,.,TRBJ2-3,TRBV28,CASTMGMTGLFAPLSTDTQYF,TGTGCCAGCACCATGGGGATGACAGGGCTTTTTGCGCCCCTGAGCACAGATACGCAGTATTTT
.,few,TRBJ1-1,TRBV4-2,CASSQSGAGINTEAFF,TGTGCCAGCAGCCAGTCAGGTGCGGGCATAAACACTGAAGCTTTCTTT
.,few,TRBJ2-7,TRBV7-9,CASSPRRGGEQYF,TGTGCCAGCAGCCCAAGGAGAGGTGGCGAGCAGTACTTC
TRBD2,once,TRBJ2-5,TRBV2,CASRDIPGLAGGGETQYF,TGTGCCAGCAGAGACATACCGGGACTAGCGGGGGGCGGGGAGACCCAGTACTTC
TRBD1,.,TRBJ2-5,TRBV7-7,CASSSGQGIETQYF,TGTGCTAGCAGCTCGGGACAGGGTATTGAGACCCAGTACTTC